This T cell receptor (beta chain) stems from a study of T cells in Graves' hyperthyroidism and ophthalmopathy. The CDR3 contains 17 residues. Trimming removed 4 bases from V and 7 bases from J; junction bases left unmatched: 12. Germline V gene lookup returns CDR1 LNHNV and CDR2 YYDKDF (reference sequence). There were TCR beta CDR3 regions amplified from RNA transcripts. TCR CDR3 underwent first-round RT-PCR with the HTBI primer set. TCRdb ran MiXCR on the multiplex PCR reads and lists one entry per CDR3 protein. In the table there are about 350,000 distinct CDR3 sequences, approximately 15% of which are singletons. Newly diagnosed hyperthyroidism, duration under 2 months, in patients aged 18 to 65.

This TCR came from a woman in her thirties with Graves' hyperthyroidism. V and J are TRBV15 and TRBJ1-4; 10 bases fit TRBD1. The sequencing sample was made of blood. The CDR3 nucleotides read TGTGCCACCAGCACGTCCCGGGACAGGGGTCAGGGTGAAAAACTGTTTTTT. Protein sequence: CATSTSRDRGQGEKLFF.